A selection of T cell receptor beta chains follows, all from one sample in a study of T cells in tuberculosis. The protocol was immunoSEQ multiplex PCR, while the TCRdb copy is restricted to in-frame clones and leaves out a portion. The sample shows about 35,000 clones, roughly 87% of them seen only once. The sample was PBMCs, taken at tuberculosis diagnosis. These receptors all come from an adult with tuberculosis. Both conserved end residues are part of each CDR3. Fields, in order: clone size, V gene, D gene, J gene, CDR3 DNA, CDR3 protein. A D gene is named only where the DNA matches it firmly. Not every row has a clone size; where given, it reads once, few, many or a size class.

.	TRBV27	.	TRBJ1-4	TGTGCCAGCGCTCCCTTCGGCTACGGGGGAGAAAAACTGTTTTTT	CASAPFGYGGEKLFF
.	TRBV7-8	.	TRBJ2-2	TGTGCCAGCAGCTTAGACTTGAGCGGGGAGCTGTTTTTT	CASSLDLSGELFF
.	TRBV6-5	.	TRBJ1-2	TGTGCCAGCAGATCAGGCGGCTACACCTTC	CASRSGGYTF
.	TRBV10-3	TRBD1	TRBJ2-5	TGTGCCATCAGTGGTTCAGGGGGTAGAGAGACCCAGTACTTC	CAISGSGGRETQYF
once	TRBV5-1	.	TRBJ1-6	TGCGCCAGCAGCTTGAATGGGGAGTCACCCCTCCACTTT	CASSLNGESPLHF
few	TRBV10-1	.	TRBJ1-2	TGCGCCAGCAGTCCCGACAGGTTGGGAGGCTACACCTTC	CASSPDRLGGYTF
.	TRBV4-1	.	TRBJ2-2	TGCGCCAGCAGTCATCGGGTTGGGAACACCGGGGAGCTGTTTTTT	CASSHRVGNTGELFF
.	TRBV2	.	TRBJ2-5	TGTGCCAGCATTTCGAGGCGGGCTCAAGAGACCCAGTACTTC	CASISRRAQETQYF
.	TRBV19	TRBD1	TRBJ1-2	TGTGCCAGTAGTCCCCGGGACAGCACTATCTATGGCTACACCTTC	CASSPRDSTIYGYTF
.	TRBV28	TRBD2	TRBJ2-5	TGTGCCAGCAGAGGAGGAAGAGGAGCGGGAGAGGGGAGTGGGACCCAGTACTTC	CASRGGRGAGEGSGTQYF
.	TRBV4-2	.	TRBJ2-3	TGTGCCAGCAGCGCTAGCCAAAGCACAGATACGCAGTATTTT	CASSASQSTDTQYF
.	TRBV7-9	.	TRBJ1-5	TGTGCCAGCAGCTTAGGCGCCTGGCAGGGAGGATATCAGCCCCAGCATTTT	CASSLGAWQGGYQPQHF
.	TRBV29-1	TRBD1	TRBJ2-7	TGCAGCGTTGAAGGGGGGACAGTTACCCTCTTCGAGCAGTACTTC	CSVEGGTVTLFEQYF
.	TRBV10-1	.	TRBJ1-1	TGCGCCAGCCCCCGCGGCTTGATGAACACTGAAGCTTTCTTT	CASPRGLMNTEAFF
.	TRBV5-6	.	TRBJ1-1	TGTGCCAGCAGCTTGCCCAAGAACACTGAAGCTTTCTTT	CASSLPKNTEAFF
once	TRBV2	TRBD1	TRBJ1-1	TGTGCCAGCGGTTCGGCTGACAGGGGCTCAGCTTTCTTT	CASGSADRGSAFF
.	TRBV28	TRBD2	TRBJ2-2	TGTGCCAGCAGTTTCGGGGGGACCGGGGAGCTGTTTTTT	CASSFGGTGELFF
few	TRBV13	TRBD2	TRBJ2-1	TGTGCCAGCAGACTAGCGGACACCTCCTACAATGAGCAGTTCTTC	CASRLADTSYNEQFF
.	TRBV28	.	TRBJ2-1	TGTGCCAGCAGTTTAGTGGACTTAAGCTCCTACAATGAGCAGTTCTTC	CASSLVDLSSYNEQFF
.	TRBV5-4	TRBD2	TRBJ2-4	TGTGCCAGCAGCCGCGGGGGGGGTAGGGAAAACATTCAGTACTTC	CASSRGGGRENIQYF
.	TRBV4-3	.	TRBJ2-7	TGCGCCAGCAGCCAACGCCTCGGACAGCGCTACGAGCAGTACTTC	CASSQRLGQRYEQYF
.	TRBV2	TRBD1	TRBJ2-1	TGTGCCAGCAGTGAAGCTCGGACAGGGGGCAATGAGCAGTTCTTC	CASSEARTGGNEQFF
.	TRBV18	TRBD1	TRBJ2-5	TGTGCCAGCTCTCCACTTGACAGGGGAGAGACCCAGTACTTC	CASSPLDRGETQYF
.	TRBV30	.	TRBJ1-1	TGTGCCTGGAGTGGCCAGGGAACTGAAGCTTTCTTT	CAWSGQGTEAFF
few	TRBV5-1	.	TRBJ2-7	TGCGCCAGCTGTCGGGACTCCCCAGGCTCCTACGAGCAGTACTTC	CASCRDSPGSYEQYF
once	TRBV6-5	TRBD1	TRBJ2-2	TGTGCCAGCAGGATGGACAGGGGGGAAACCGGGGAGCTGTTTTTT	CASRMDRGETGELFF
.	TRBV9	.	TRBJ1-2	TGTGCCAGCAGCTTCGAGTACAGAGCTGGAAATGGCTACACCTTC	CASSFEYRAGNGYTF
.	TRBV4-3	.	TRBJ1-2	TGCGCCAGCAGCTCCCAAGACGGGTCCGGCTACACCTTC	CASSSQDGSGYTF
.	TRBV5-4	TRBD2	TRBJ2-1	TGTGCCAGCAGCGCCGTACTAGCGGGGGGCTACAATGAGCAGTTCTTC	CASSAVLAGGYNEQFF
.	TRBV2	TRBD2	TRBJ2-5	TGTGCCAGCAGTGAAGCTAGCGGGGTGCAAGAGACCCAGTACTTC	CASSEASGVQETQYF
.	TRBV7-2	.	TRBJ2-7	TGTGCCAGCAGCTTACATCCGGAGGTGGGTGAGCAGTACTTC	CASSLHPEVGEQYF
.	TRBV5-6	TRBD1	TRBJ2-3	TGTGCCAGCAGCGCTGGACAGGGGGACACAGATACGCAGTATTTT	CASSAGQGDTDTQYF
.	TRBV19	TRBD2	TRBJ2-7	TGTGCCAGTAGTCAACTAGCGGGGAGAATATACGAGCAGTACTTC	CASSQLAGRIYEQYF
once	TRBV7-2	TRBD2	TRBJ2-3	TGTGCCAGCACCGTAGCGGGGGCCTTCACGGATACGCAGTATTTT	CASTVAGAFTDTQYF
.	TRBV2	.	TRBJ2-1	TGTGCCAGCAGTGGAGGCAATGAGCAGTTCTTC	CASSGGNEQFF
.	TRBV14	TRBD1	TRBJ1-1	TGTGCCAGCAGCCAAGAGAGTTGGGACAGCAACACTGAAGCTTTCTTT	CASSQESWDSNTEAFF
.	TRBV28	TRBD1	TRBJ1-2	TGTGCCAGCAGTTTAAATGCGGGGACAGGGGTCACCTTC	CASSLNAGTGVTF
.	TRBV7-8	TRBD2	TRBJ2-3	TGTGCCAGCAGCTTAGCGGTCGGCACTGGGGGACTAGCAGTTACGCAGTATTTT	CASSLAVGTGGLAVTQYF
once	TRBV27	TRBD2	TRBJ2-1	TGTGCCAGCAGTTTATTTGCTAGCGGGGGGGCTGGGAATGAGCAGTTCTTC	CASSLFASGGAGNEQFF
.	TRBV11-3	.	TRBJ2-2	TGTGCCAGCAGCTTCAGCGGGTCCGGGGAGCTGTTTTTT	CASSFSGSGELFF
.	TRBV11-2	TRBD2	TRBJ2-1	TGTGCCAGCAGCTTAGTCATCACCCGGGAGGGCCGCAATGAGCAGTTCTTC	CASSLVITREGRNEQFF
.	TRBV7-8	TRBD1	TRBJ1-1	TGTGCCAGCAGCCTGCTTGGGACAGGGACTATGAACACTGAAGCTTTCTTT	CASSLLGTGTMNTEAFF
once	TRBV4-3	TRBD1	TRBJ1-2	TGCGCCAGCAGCCAGGGGACAGGGGACTATGGCTACACCTTC	CASSQGTGDYGYTF
.	TRBV10-3	TRBD1	TRBJ2-7	TGTGCCACCCGACACGGACAGGGGGCGCGGGGGTACTTC	CATRHGQGARGYF
.	TRBV25-1	.	TRBJ1-3	TGTGCCAGCAGTCCACAGGGATCTGGAAACACCATATATTTT	CASSPQGSGNTIYF
.	TRBV5-8	TRBD2	TRBJ2-3	TGTGCCAGCAGCGGGGGACTAGAGCCGCAGTATTTT	CASSGGLEPQYF
.	TRBV10-3	.	TRBJ2-7	TGTGCCACCTCAGGTAACTCCTACGAGCAGTACTTC	CATSGNSYEQYF
.	TRBV5-5	TRBD1	TRBJ1-2	TGTGCCAGCAGGGGACAGCTGTATGGCTACACCTTC	CASRGQLYGYTF
few	TRBV15	TRBD2	TRBJ2-3	TGTGCCACCAGCAGCGACTCTAGCGGGAGGGGGGATACGCAGTATTTT	CATSSDSSGRGDTQYF
.	TRBV7-2	.	TRBJ1-1	TGTGCCAGCAGCTCGCGGATACAGGGTGAAGCTTTCTTT	CASSSRIQGEAFF
.	TRBV10-1	.	TRBJ2-2	TGCGCCAGCAGTGGGACATCAGGAACCGGGGAGCTGTTTTTT	CASSGTSGTGELFF
.	TRBV4-1	TRBD1	TRBJ2-7	TGCGCCAGCAGCCAAGTAATCCGGGACAGGGCCCCCTACGAGCAGTACTTC	CASSQVIRDRAPYEQYF
once	TRBV7-2	.	TRBJ1-3	TGTGCCAGCAGCTTACCCGGGGGTGGAAACACCATATATTTT	CASSLPGGGNTIYF